This TCR beta chain stems from a study of blood T cell repertoires in COVID-19. Patients of the Seattle cohort, enrolled during active infection, were followed longitudinally. Original handling: Estimation of nucleated cell counts was performed using reference gene primer amplification. Data came from immunoSEQ multiplex PCR; TCRdb stores just in-frame clones and leaves some out. V and J calls plus clone size are reproduced from that table; the DNA served to infer D and trimming. The data contain 220,000 or so clones, 75% to 85% of them singletons. V gave up 4 bases and J gave up 7 bases; unmatched junction bases: 13. Germline CDR1 is MNHEY and CDR2 is SVGAGI. CDR3 size: 16 residues. Only one count was recorded for this clone.

This receptor was taken from an elderly woman with COVID-19, enrolled during active disease. V and J are TRBV6-5 and TRBJ2-3, with 8 bases that match TRBD2. What was sequenced was peripheral blood. The CDR3: CASSSGDSGTRNTQYF. CDR3 DNA sequence: TGTGCCAGCAGTTCTGGTGATAGCGGGACGAGGAATACGCAGTATTTT.